This T cell receptor (beta chain) was profiled in a study of cytomegalovirus exposure and HLA in healthy donors. General study results and limits: TCR beta V- and J-gene trimming was later associated with a missense DCLRE1C variant. In a later analysis, common viral pathogens appeared linked to several of the most significant clusters.

The primer mix had 60 Vbeta and 13 Jbeta primers. TCRdb's table, derived via immunoSEQ multiplex PCR, lists solely in-frame clones and lacks some. The sample lists about 120,000 clones, nearly 80% occurring once. Looked up from germline, CDR1 is SNHLY and CDR2 is FYNNEI. The CDR3 consists of 15 residues. V dropped 1 base and J dropped 6; count of bases not matched to a gene: 6. Concerning this clone: Antigen unknown.

Healthy people donating bone marrow made up the donors. The source material was PBMCs. The chain combines TRBV2 with TRBJ1-5, with 7 bases aligning to TRBD1. This TCR came from a woman under 40 in good health and CMV-seronegative. This CDR3 reads CASSEVGGRGQPQHF. For the CDR3, the DNA is TGTGCCAGCAGTGAAGTAGGGGGCAGGGGTCAGCCCCAGCATTTT.